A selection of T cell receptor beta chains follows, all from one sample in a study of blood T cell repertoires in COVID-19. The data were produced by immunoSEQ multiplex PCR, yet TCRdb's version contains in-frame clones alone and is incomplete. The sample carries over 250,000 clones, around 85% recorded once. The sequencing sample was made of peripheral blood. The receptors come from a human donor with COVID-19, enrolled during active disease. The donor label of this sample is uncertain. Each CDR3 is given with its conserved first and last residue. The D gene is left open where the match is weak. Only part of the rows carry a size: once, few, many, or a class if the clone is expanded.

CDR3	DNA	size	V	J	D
CASSFSASQAGELFF	TGTGCCAGCAGCTTCAGTGCTAGCCAGGCCGGGGAGCTGTTTTTT	few	TRBV7-9	TRBJ2-2	NA
CASSLRAGGAYEQYF	TGTGCCAGCAGTTTGCGAGCGGGAGGAGCCTACGAGCAGTACTTC	NA	TRBV6-2/TRBV6-3	TRBJ2-7	TRBD2
CASSLSWGGTQYF	TGTGCCAGCAGTTTATCTTGGGGGGGGACCCAGTACTTC	NA	TRBV27	TRBJ2-5	TRBD2
CASSFYSGSSYNEQFF	TGTGCCAGCAGTTTCTATAGCGGGAGTTCCTACAATGAGCAGTTCTTC	NA	TRBV6-5	TRBJ2-1	TRBD2
CASSRGEDGTEAFF	TGTGCCAGCAGCCGGGGGGAGGATGGCACTGAAGCTTTCTTT	NA	TRBV6-5	TRBJ1-1	NA
CASSEPQRNTEAFF	TGTGCCAGCAGTGAGCCACAGAGGAACACTGAAGCTTTCTTT	NA	TRBV6-1	TRBJ1-1	NA
CSVAPWGRDEKLFF	TGCAGCGTGGCCCCTTGGGGGAGGGATGAAAAACTGTTTTTT	NA	TRBV29-1	TRBJ1-4	NA
CASSLYARGLAGNEQFF	TGTGCCAGCAGTTTATACGCCCGGGGACTAGCTGGCAATGAGCAGTTCTTC	NA	TRBV27	TRBJ2-1	TRBD2
CASSLEGTGDEKLFF	TGCGCCAGCAGCTTGGAGGGGACAGGGGATGAAAAACTGTTTTTT	NA	TRBV5-1	TRBJ1-4	TRBD1
CASSLGGRSNNEQFF	TGTGCCAGCAGCTTGGGCGGGAGGTCCAACAATGAGCAGTTCTTC	NA	TRBV5-6	TRBJ2-1	TRBD2
CASCWGDTGELFF	TGTGCCAGCTGCTGGGGGGACACCGGGGAGCTGTTTTTT	NA	TRBV5-6	TRBJ2-2	NA
CASSLGLGQPQHF	TGCGCCAGCAGCTTGGGACTTGGGCAGCCCCAGCATTTT	NA	TRBV5-1	TRBJ1-5	NA
CASSYSGRASEGTQYF	TGTGCCAGCTCCTATAGCGGGAGGGCCTCCGAGGGTACGCAGTATTTT	NA	TRBV2	TRBJ2-3	TRBD2
CASSLPTGGGETQYF	TGTGCCAGCAGCCTTCCGACAGGGGGAGGAGAGACCCAGTACTTC	NA	TRBV3-1/TRBV3-2	TRBJ2-5	TRBD1
CATSEPTSGLYNEQFF	TGTGCCACCAGTGAACCTACTAGCGGATTGTACAATGAGCAGTTCTTC	NA	TRBV24-1	TRBJ2-1	TRBD2
CATRTGGVNEQYF	TGTGCCACGAGGACAGGGGGCGTGAACGAGCAGTACTTC	NA	TRBV28	TRBJ2-7	TRBD1
CASSLGGDTQYF	TGTGCCAGCAGCTTAGGAGGGGATACGCAGTATTTT	NA	TRBV11-2	TRBJ2-3	NA
CASRNGQAFYGYTF	TGTGCCAGCAGGAACGGACAGGCTTTCTATGGCTACACCTTC	NA	TRBV28	TRBJ1-2	TRBD1
CATSRESNTEAFF	TGTGCCACCAGCCGGGAGTCGAACACTGAAGCTTTCTTT	once	TRBV7-6	TRBJ1-1	NA
CASSSRGDRWYEQYF	TGTGCCAGCAGCTCACGTGGGGACAGGTGGTACGAGCAGTACTTC	NA	TRBV11-2	TRBJ2-7	TRBD1
CRGNNYGYTF	TGCAGGGGCAACAACTATGGCTACACCTTC	few	TRBV20-1	TRBJ1-2	NA
CASSRLAGINEQFF	TGTGCCAGCAGTCGTCTAGCGGGAATCAATGAGCAGTTCTTC	NA	TRBV28	TRBJ2-1	TRBD2
CASSLAGSQETQYF	TGTGCCAGCAGCTTGGCGGGATCACAAGAGACCCAGTACTTC	NA	TRBV5-6	TRBJ2-5	NA
CASSPRTRGDIQYF	TGTGCCAGCAGCCCCCGAACCCGGGGGGACATTCAGTACTTC	NA	TRBV11-2	TRBJ2-4	TRBD2
CASSLGTPAQNTEAFF	TGCGCCAGCAGCTTGGGGACTCCGGCCCAAAACACTGAAGCTTTCTTT	NA	TRBV5-1	TRBJ1-1	NA
CASSYPPRLAGVKNEQFF	TGTGCCAGCAGCTATCCTCCAAGACTAGCGGGAGTAAAGAATGAGCAGTTCTTC	many	TRBV7-9	TRBJ2-1	TRBD2
CASSSGFGSNQPQHF	TGTGCCAGCAGCTCAGGGTTCGGTAGCAATCAGCCCCAGCATTTT	NA	TRBV28	TRBJ1-5	NA
CASSRTSGSYEQYF	TGTGCCAGCAGTCGGACTAGCGGGAGTTACGAGCAGTACTTC	NA	TRBV2	TRBJ2-7	TRBD2
CASSPGRTGYGYTF	TGTGCCAGCAGCCCAGGGCGGACGGGCTATGGCTACACCTTC	once	TRBV3-1/TRBV3-2	TRBJ1-2	NA
CASSAGTRGDYEQYF	TGTGCCAGCAGCGCAGGGACCAGGGGGGATTACGAGCAGTACTTC	NA	TRBV9	TRBJ2-7	NA
CASSLERADTQYF	TGTGCCAGCAGCTTAGAAAGAGCAGATACGCAGTATTTT	NA	TRBV7-2	TRBJ2-3	NA
CASSLTGVNTEAFF	TGTGCCAGCAGCCTGACAGGAGTGAACACTGAAGCTTTCTTT	NA	TRBV28	TRBJ1-1	NA
CASSPRRLAGVYNEQFF	TGTGCCAGCAGTCCTCGCCGACTAGCGGGAGTGTACAATGAGCAGTTCTTC	NA	TRBV27	TRBJ2-1	TRBD2
CASRDNDEQYF	TGCGCCAGCAGAGACAACGACGAGCAGTACTTC	NA	TRBV5-1	TRBJ2-7	NA
CASSQPTGRNGYTF	TGCGCCAGCAGCCAACCGACAGGGAGGAATGGCTACACCTTC	few	TRBV4-1	TRBJ1-2	TRBD1
CASSPPFTDTQYF	TGTGCCAGCAGTCCCCCGTTCACAGATACGCAGTATTTT	NA	TRBV12-3/TRBV12-4	TRBJ2-3	NA
CASSPVRGNGQPQHF	TGTGCCAGCAGCCCCGTAAGAGGAAATGGGCAGCCCCAGCATTTT	NA	TRBV7-8	TRBJ1-5	NA
CASSHSPAGGPYNEQFF	TGTGCCAGCAGCCACTCCCCCGCGGGAGGGCCTTACAATGAGCAGTTCTTC	NA	TRBV5-6	TRBJ2-1	TRBD2
CASSGGLLLAKNIQYF	TGTGCCAGTAGTGGGGGACTCCTACTAGCCAAAAACATTCAGTACTTC	NA	TRBV19	TRBJ2-4	NA
CASRKERDQETQYF	TGTGCCAGCAGGAAGGAGCGGGATCAAGAGACCCAGTACTTC	NA	TRBV6-5	TRBJ2-5	TRBD2
CASSLGGRGGDTIYF	TGCGCCAGCAGCTTAGGCGGCAGGGGTGGTGACACCATATATTTT	NA	TRBV5-1	TRBJ1-3	NA
CAISDGRGGTQYF	TGTGCCATCAGTGATGGGAGGGGAGGTACGCAGTATTTT	NA	TRBV10-3	TRBJ2-3	TRBD2
CASSLIGTGGYEQYF	TGTGCCAGCAGCTTAATCGGGACAGGGGGCTACGAGCAGTACTTC	NA	TRBV28	TRBJ2-7	TRBD1
CASSRQGPEGNTIYF	TGTGCCAGCAGTCGACAGGGCCCAGAGGGAAACACCATATATTTT	few	TRBV2	TRBJ1-3	TRBD1
CASSGGLAGSFDSYNEQFF	TGTGCCAGCAGTGGAGGACTAGCGGGCTCATTTGATTCCTACAATGAGCAGTTCTTC	NA	TRBV6-1	TRBJ2-1	TRBD2